The 30 T cell receptor beta chains given below trace back to one sample, sequenced in a study of T cell responses to AZD1222 COVID-19 vaccine. The data were produced by immunoSEQ multiplex PCR, yet TCRdb's version contains in-frame clones alone and is incomplete. The data show some 130,000 clones, 85% to 90% seen once. The source was peripheral blood, collected on day 0 of AZD1222 vaccination. Source of these receptors: an adult in good health.

This chain joins TRBV19 and TRBJ1-6, with D hard to call. V was clipped by 6 bases and J by 12 bases, with 12 bases between them. The CDR3 spans 12 residues. CDR1 is LNHDA, CDR2 SQIVND, per germline (reference sequence). The CDR3: CASSYVGEPLHF. The CDR3 region has the DNA TGTGCCAGTAGCTACGTCGGGGAACCCCTCCACTTT.

This clone has a handful of counts. The same CDR3 arises from other DNA sequences in this sample as well. The chain links TRBV14 to TRBJ1-3, with unresolved D. Per the germline V gene, CDR1 is SGHDN and CDR2 is FVKESK. The CDR3 is 13 residues long. The V end was cut by 4 bases, the J end by 0 bases, with 4 bases between. Here the CDR3 reads CASSLNSGNTIYF. CDR3 bases: TGTGCCAGCAGCCTCAACTCTGGAAACACCATATATTTT. Full variable domain (missing parts from reference TRBV14 and TRBJ1-3): EAGVTQFPSHSVIEKGQTVTLRCDPISGHDNLYWYRRVMGKEIKFLLHFVKESKQDESGMPNNRFLAERTGGTYSTLKVQPAELEDSGVYFCASSLNSGNTIYFGEGSWLTVV.

This chain joins TRBV25-1 and TRBJ1-6; TRBD1 matches at 9 bases. The germline CDR1 and CDR2 sequences are MGHDK and SYGVNS. V lost 5 bases, J lost 9 bases, and 8 bases stayed unmatched. The CDR3 length is 15 residues. As DNA, the CDR3 is TGTGCCAGCAGTACTACCGGACAGGGGATTTCACCCCTCCACTTT. Amino acid sequence: CASSTTGQGISPLHF.

V is TRBV7-2 and J is TRBJ1-6, with TRBD1 matching 9 bases. Germline V CDR1 and CDR2: SGHTA, FQGNSA. The CDR3 loop spans 19 amino acids. Trimming cost V 5 bases and J 0 bases; bases outside gene matches: 11. Written as DNA, the CDR3 is TGTGCCAGCAGCCGGGATGGGACAGGGCAGAGCTCCTATAATTCACCCCTCCACTTT. Translation: CASSRDGTGQSSYNSPLHF.

V and J are TRBV21-1 and TRBJ1-1. TRBV21-1 is flagged as a pseudogene. CDR3 size: 13 residues. The CDR3 nucleotides are TGTGCCAGCAGCAAAGCGCTTTGGGACTGCGCTTTCTTT. This encodes CASSKALWDCAFF.

This clone has a single count. The chain uses TRBV6-5 and TRBJ1-1, with 7 bases aligning to TRBD1. V lost 6 bases, J lost 4 bases, and 11 bases stayed unmatched. The germline V gene has CDR1 MNHEY and CDR2 SVGAGI. The CDR3 sequence is 15 residues long. CDR3 in amino acids: CASRINRGPSTEAFF. The CDR3 DNA is TGTGCCAGCAGGATAAACAGGGGCCCCAGCACTGAAGCTTTCTTT.

The chain couples TRBV5-6 to TRBJ2-7, with 10 bases aligning to TRBD1. The CDR3 is 15 amino acids. The germline gives CDR1 SGHDT, CDR2 YYEEEE. Trimming at V came to 2 bases and at J to 3 bases, leaving 5 bases not matched to a gene. The CDR3 DNA follows: TGTGCCAGCAGCTTCTCCGGGACAGGGGACTACGAGCAGTACTTC. Residues: CASSFSGTGDYEQYF.

This chain links TRBV11-2 with TRBJ2-2; 7 bases align to TRBD1. Germline loops: CDR1 SGHAT, CDR2 FQNNGV. V trimming: 4 bases; J trimming: 7 bases; junction bases outside the gene matches: 9. The CDR3 covers 15 residues. The CDR3 DNA sequence: TGTGCCAGCAGCTCGACGACAGGGTTCGACGGGGAGCTGTTTTTT. This encodes CASSSTTGFDGELFF.

This rearrangement joins TRBV7-9 to TRBJ2-7; TRBD2 is a possible D gene (5 bases). CDR1 and CDR2 from the germline V gene are SEHNR and FQNEAQ (reference sequence). This CDR3 has 15 amino acids. Trimming shortened V by 0 bases and J by 4 bases, and 13 bases separated the two germline ends. The CDR3 region is CASSLAHRAGYEQYF. The CDR3 nucleotides read TGTGCCAGCAGCTTAGCGCACCGGGCGGGTTACGAGCAGTACTTC.

The chain is built from TRBV19 and TRBJ1-2, with 7 positions matching TRBD1. This CDR3 is built from 16 residues. Germline CDR1 LNHDA, CDR2 SQIVND (reference sequence). V shed 5 bases and J 4 bases; nucleotides not matched to a gene: 13. The CDR3 region has the DNA TGTGCCAGTAGTCGCACAACAGGGGACCTACTCTATGGCTACACCTTC. This translates into CASSRTTGDLLYGYTF.

The chain joins TRBV12-3 or TRBV12-4 to TRBJ1-1, with a weak D call TRBD1 (5 bases). The CDR3 has 12 residues. Trimming shortened V by 1 base and J by 7 bases, and 7 bases separated the two germline ends. The CDR3: CASSLGTNEAFF. The DNA for the CDR3 is TGTGCCAGCAGTTTAGGGACAAATGAAGCTTTCTTT.

The table lists this clone with a count of one. This chain connects TRBV6-1 to TRBJ1-4; no firm D call. V was clipped by 1 base and J by 7 bases, with 7 bases between them. Germline CDR1 is MNHNS and CDR2 is SASEGT. The CDR3 has 13 amino acids. CDR3 protein: CASSEGPGEKLFF. Written as DNA, the CDR3 is TGTGCCAGCAGTGAAGGTCCGGGTGAAAAACTGTTTTTT.

As concerns this clone: Sequence at one end of the junction differs from germline and may be a read error. The chain is built from TRBV11-2 and TRBJ1-2; no clear D gene. The germline CDR1 and CDR2 sequences are SGHAT and FQNNGV. The CDR3 length is 12 residues. In nucleotides, the CDR3 is TGTGCCAGCAGCTTTGGATTGACGGACCCCCTCTTC. It encodes CASSFGLTDPLF.

The rearrangement joins TRBV5-1 to TRBJ2-3; D possibly corresponds to TRBD2 (5 bases). Trimming removed 8 bases from V and 1 base from J, with 14 bases in between. From germline, CDR1 is SGHRS and CDR2 YFSETQ. This CDR3 is built from 14 residues. The CDR3 here is CASEDSMGTDTQYF. For the CDR3, the DNA is TGCGCCAGTGAGGACTCGATGGGCACAGATACGCAGTATTTT.

The V and J genes are TRBV4-1 and TRBJ1-2; D ambiguous. CDR1 is MGHRA and CDR2 is YSYEKL in the germline V gene. The V end lost 4 bases, the J end lost 2 bases, and 11 bases lay between the germline ends. This CDR3 is built from 14 residues. This CDR3 is CASSPESLNYGYTF. The CDR3 DNA is TGCGCCAGCAGCCCGGAGAGTTTAAACTATGGCTACACCTTC.

This rearrangement joins TRBV4-1 to TRBJ2-2; 7 bases agree with TRBD1. The CDR3 totals 15 residues. Germline CDR1 MGHRA, CDR2 YSYEKL. V lost 1 base to trimming and J lost 6 bases; unmatched junction nucleotides: 5. This chain's CDR3 is CASSQGQGVSGELFF. The CDR3 DNA follows: TGCGCCAGCAGCCAAGGACAGGGCGTGTCCGGGGAGCTGTTTTTT.

The chain uses TRBV27 and TRBJ2-7; 9 nucleotides match TRBD1. J gave up 5 bases and V 4 bases, and 6 bases lay outside the gene matches. Per the germline V gene, CDR1 is MNHEY and CDR2 is SMNVEV (reference sequence). The CDR3 covers 14 residues. CDR3 in amino acids: CASSYRTGANEQYF. CDR3 in DNA: TGTGCCAGCAGTTATCGGACAGGGGCCAACGAGCAGTACTTC.

The V and J genes are TRBV5-1 and TRBJ2-5; 7 bases agree with TRBD1. The CDR3 totals 13 residues. CDR1 is SGHRS, CDR2 YFSETQ, per germline. V shed 8 bases and J 5 bases; nucleotides not matched to a gene: 9. The CDR3 reads CASSTGIRETQYF. The DNA for the CDR3 is TGCGCCAGTTCGACAGGGATTCGGGAGACCCAGTACTTC. Full variable domain (missing parts from reference TRBV5-1 and TRBJ2-5): KAGVTQTPRYLIKTRGQQVTLSCSPISGHRSVSWYQQTPGQGLQFLFEYFSETQRNKGNFPGRFSGRQFSNSRSEMNVSTLELGDSALYLCASSTGIRETQYFGPGTRLLVL.

V is TRBV5-1 and J is TRBJ2-5; D is perhaps TRBD1 (6 bases). V shed 0 bases and J shed 4 bases, with 10 bases lying between them. CDR3 length equals 14 residues. In germline, CDR1 is SGHRS, CDR2 YFSETQ. CDR3 DNA sequence: TGCGCCAGCAGCTTGGGGGACACCGTAGAGACCCAGTACTTC. Encoded protein: CASSLGDTVETQYF.

The V and J genes are TRBV7-9 and TRBJ1-2; 9 bases match TRBD1. The junction had 8 bases not matched to a gene; V was cut back by 5 bases and J by 4 bases. This CDR3 spans 15 amino acids. Germline CDR1 and CDR2: SEHNR and FQNEAQ (reference sequence). The CDR3 bases are TGTGCCAGCAGCCCAGCCGGGACAGGGAGCTATGGCTACACCTTC. Its translation: CASSPAGTGSYGYTF.

V is TRBV12-3 or TRBV12-4 and J is TRBJ2-7; D assignment may be TRBD1 or TRBD2 (5 bases each). This CDR3 spans 13 amino acids. V lost 5 bases and J lost 9, with 17 bases in between. This CDR3 reads CASSPGPSSWQYF. Written as DNA, the CDR3 is TGTGCCAGCAGTCCGGGGCCGTCATCCTGGCAGTACTTC.

This clone has more than one count but fewer than ten. The genes are TRBV5-6 and TRBJ2-7, with a possible D match to TRBD2 (6 bases). Trimming took off 4 bases at V and 1 base at J, with 15 bases between the two ends. The CDR3 spans 15 residues. In germline, CDR1 is SGHDT, CDR2 YYEEEE. Written as DNA, the CDR3 is TGTGCCAGCAGCCCACGCGGGGTGTGGTCCTACGAGCAGTACTTC. Translation gives CASSPRGVWSYEQYF.

The gene calls are TRBV19 and TRBJ1-3; the D is unclear. The CDR3 runs to 14 residues. The V gene lost 6 bases and the J gene lost 0 bases, with 9 bases spanning the gap. CDR1 and CDR2 (germline): LNHDA, SQIVND (reference sequence). DNA of the CDR3: TGTGCCAGTAGCTTGGGAGACTCTGGAAACACCATATATTTT. Translated: CASSLGDSGNTIYF.

The chain carries TRBV11-3 and TRBJ2-5; D is unclear. Germline V CDR1 and CDR2: SGHNT, YENEEA. The ends were cut back, 0 bases at V and 4 bases at J, with 3 bases in the middle. The CDR3 covers 12 residues. The CDR3 is CASSLDGETQYF. CDR3 coding DNA: TGTGCCAGCAGCTTAGACGGAGAGACCCAGTACTTC.

The chain carries TRBV19 and TRBJ1-5, with D perhaps matching TRBD1 (6 bases). CDR3 length: 17 amino acids. V shed 0 bases and J shed 5 bases, with 17 bases lying between them. Germline CDR1 LNHDA, CDR2 SQIVND (reference sequence). CDR3 in DNA: TGTGCCAGTAGTATAGATCTCACCCGGGGGCTGGATCAGCCCCAGCATTTT. Protein: CASSIDLTRGLDQPQHF.

This clone was seen just once. The gene calls are TRBV3-1 (or the pseudogene TRBV3-2) and TRBJ2-7; TRBD2 agrees at 7 bases. CDR1 is LGHDT and CDR2 is YNNKEL in the germline V gene (reference sequence). V gave up 0 bases and J gave up 3 bases; unmatched junction bases: 5. This CDR3 has 15 amino acids. As DNA, the CDR3 is TGTGCCAGCAGCCAAGATAGAGGACTAGTCTACGAGCAGTACTTC. Translated, it gives CASSQDRGLVYEQYF.

This clone was observed once. J is TRBJ2-7 and V is TRBV28; D might be TRBD2 (5 bases). The germline V gene encodes CDR1 MDHEN and CDR2 SYDVKM. Trimming pared 10 bases from V and 0 bases from J, leaving 16 bases between. The CDR3 totals 14 residues. CDR3 amino acids: CATLDSRHSYEQYF. The CDR3 region has the DNA TGTGCCACCCTGGACTCCAGGCACTCCTACGAGCAGTACTTC.

The chain is built from TRBV9 and TRBJ2-1; 9 positions agree with TRBD2. J was trimmed by 7 bases and V by 3 bases; bases with no gene match: 17. Per germline, CDR1 SGDLS and CDR2 YYNGEE. This CDR3 has 18 residues. CDR3 coding DNA: TGTGCCAGCAGCGCCTCCCCCGACTTAGCGGGGGAGGAGAATGAGCAGTTCTTC. Its translation is CASSASPDLAGEENEQFF.

The chain has TRBV5-4 and TRBJ1-2, with a weak D call TRBD1 (5 bases). CDR1 and CDR2 (germline): SGHNT, YYREEE (reference sequence). This CDR3 region has 15 residues. V dropped 0 bases and J dropped 7 bases, with 16 bases sitting between them. The DNA of the CDR3 is TGTGCCAGCAGCTTGGTGCAGGGTGGATTTGGTGGCTACACCTTC. Amino acids: CASSLVQGGFGGYTF. The whole variable domain, remainder taken from reference TRBV5-4 and TRBJ1-2, is ETGVTQSPTHLIKTRGQQVTLRCSSQSGHNTVSWYQQALGQGPQFIFQYYREEENGRGNFPPRFSGLQFPNYSSELNVNALELDDSALYLCASSLVQGGFGGYTFGSGTRLTVV.

The rearrangement links TRBV28 to TRBJ2-5; a weak D match, TRBD2 (5 bases). In germline, CDR1 is MDHEN, CDR2 SYDVKM. The CDR3 has 16 amino acids. V was shortened by 6 bases and J by 4 bases, with 21 bases between the two germline ends. The chain's CDR3 is CASSSHKGLSGETQYF. CDR3 coding DNA: TGTGCCAGCAGCAGTCACAAGGGTCTAAGCGGAGAGACCCAGTACTTC.